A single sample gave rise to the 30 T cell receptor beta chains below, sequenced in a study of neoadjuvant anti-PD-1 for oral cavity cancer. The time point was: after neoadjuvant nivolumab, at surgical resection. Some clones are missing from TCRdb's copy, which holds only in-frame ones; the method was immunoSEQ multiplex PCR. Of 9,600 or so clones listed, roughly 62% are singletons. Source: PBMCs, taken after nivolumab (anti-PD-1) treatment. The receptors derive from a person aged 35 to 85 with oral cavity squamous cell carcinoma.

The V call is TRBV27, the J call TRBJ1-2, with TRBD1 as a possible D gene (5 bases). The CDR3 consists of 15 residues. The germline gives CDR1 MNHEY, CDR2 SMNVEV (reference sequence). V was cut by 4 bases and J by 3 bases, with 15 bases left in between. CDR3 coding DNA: TGTGCCAGCAGTTCCTCGGACACGTTATACTATGGCTACACCTTC. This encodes CASSSSDTLYYGYTF.

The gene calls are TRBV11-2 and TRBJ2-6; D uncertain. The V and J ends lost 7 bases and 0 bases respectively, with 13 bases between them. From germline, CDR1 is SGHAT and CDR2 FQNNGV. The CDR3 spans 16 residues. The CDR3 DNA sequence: TGTGCCAGCACCCCGACCACATCCTCTGGGGCCAACGTCCTGACTTTC. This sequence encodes CASTPTTSSGANVLTF.

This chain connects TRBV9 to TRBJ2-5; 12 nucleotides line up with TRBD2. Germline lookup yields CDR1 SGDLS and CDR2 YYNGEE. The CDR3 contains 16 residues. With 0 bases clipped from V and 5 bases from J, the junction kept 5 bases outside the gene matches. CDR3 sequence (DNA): TGTGCCAGCAGCGTAGGCCTAGCGGGGGGGCGGGAGACCCAGTACTTC. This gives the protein CASSVGLAGGRETQYF.

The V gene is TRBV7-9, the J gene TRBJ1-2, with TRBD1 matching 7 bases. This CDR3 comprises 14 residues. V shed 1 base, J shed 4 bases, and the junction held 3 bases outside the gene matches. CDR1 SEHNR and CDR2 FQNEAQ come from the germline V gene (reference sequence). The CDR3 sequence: CASSLETGTYGYTF. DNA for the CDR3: TGTGCCAGCAGCTTAGAGACAGGGACCTATGGCTACACCTTC.

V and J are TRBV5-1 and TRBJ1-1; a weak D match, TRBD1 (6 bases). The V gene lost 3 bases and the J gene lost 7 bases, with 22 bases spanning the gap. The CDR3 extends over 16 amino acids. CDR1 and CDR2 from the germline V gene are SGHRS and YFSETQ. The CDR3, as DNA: TGCGCCAGCAGCTACCGGGACACGGGCCCGGGAAATGAAGCTTTCTTT. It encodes CASSYRDTGPGNEAFF.

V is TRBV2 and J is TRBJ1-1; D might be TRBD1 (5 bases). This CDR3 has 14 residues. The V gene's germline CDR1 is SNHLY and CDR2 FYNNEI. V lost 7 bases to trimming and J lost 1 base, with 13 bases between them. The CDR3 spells CASIRAQGNTEAFF. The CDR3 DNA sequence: TGTGCCAGCATCAGGGCCCAGGGGAACACTGAAGCTTTCTTT.

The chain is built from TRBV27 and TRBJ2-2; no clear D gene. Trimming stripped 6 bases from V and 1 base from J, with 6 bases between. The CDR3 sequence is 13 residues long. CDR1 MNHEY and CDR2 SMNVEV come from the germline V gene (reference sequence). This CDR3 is CASSILNTGELFF. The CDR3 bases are TGTGCCAGCAGCATCCTGAACACCGGGGAGCTGTTTTTT.

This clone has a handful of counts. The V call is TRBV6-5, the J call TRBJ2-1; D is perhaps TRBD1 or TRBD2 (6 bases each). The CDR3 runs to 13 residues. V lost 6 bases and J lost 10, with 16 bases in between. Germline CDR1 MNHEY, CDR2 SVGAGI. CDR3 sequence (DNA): TGTGCCAGCAGGTCCACGGGGGCCAAGGAGCAGTTCTTC. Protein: CASRSTGAKEQFF.

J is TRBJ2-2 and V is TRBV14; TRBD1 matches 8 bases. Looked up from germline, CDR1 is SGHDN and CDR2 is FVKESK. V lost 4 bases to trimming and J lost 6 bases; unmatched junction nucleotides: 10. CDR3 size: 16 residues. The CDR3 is CASSRKTGAWPGELFF. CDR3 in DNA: TGTGCCAGCAGCCGGAAGACAGGGGCTTGGCCCGGGGAGCTGTTTTTT.

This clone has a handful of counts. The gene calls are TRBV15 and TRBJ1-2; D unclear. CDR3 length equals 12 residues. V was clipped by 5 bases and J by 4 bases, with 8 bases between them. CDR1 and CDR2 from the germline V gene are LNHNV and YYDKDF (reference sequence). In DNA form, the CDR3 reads TGTGCCACCAGCGCCCGGATCTATGGCTACACCTTC. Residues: CATSARIYGYTF.

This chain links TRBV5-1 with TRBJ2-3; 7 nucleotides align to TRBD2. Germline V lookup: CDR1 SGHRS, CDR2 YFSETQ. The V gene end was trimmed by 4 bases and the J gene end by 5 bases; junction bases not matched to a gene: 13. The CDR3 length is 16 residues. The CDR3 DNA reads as TGCGCCAGCAGCGACCCCTCCGGGGGGATGGAAGATACGCAGTATTTT. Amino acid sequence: CASSDPSGGMEDTQYF.

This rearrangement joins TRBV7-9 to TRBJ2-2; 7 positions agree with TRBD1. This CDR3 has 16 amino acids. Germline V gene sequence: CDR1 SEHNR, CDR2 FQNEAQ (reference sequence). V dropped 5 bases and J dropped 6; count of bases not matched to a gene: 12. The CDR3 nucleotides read TGTGCCAGCAGCCCCAAAAGACAGGGTGTGGCCGGGGAGCTGTTTTTT. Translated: CASSPKRQGVAGELFF.

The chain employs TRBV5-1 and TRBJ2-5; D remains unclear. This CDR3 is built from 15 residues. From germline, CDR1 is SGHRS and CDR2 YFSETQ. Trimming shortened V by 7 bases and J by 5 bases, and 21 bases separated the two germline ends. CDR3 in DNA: TGCGCCAGCGCCGTCAACCCAAGGAAACCGGAGACCCAGTACTTC. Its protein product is CASAVNPRKPETQYF. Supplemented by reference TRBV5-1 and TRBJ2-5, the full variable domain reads KAGVTQTPRYLIKTRGQQVTLSCSPISGHRSVSWYQQTPGQGLQFLFEYFSETQRNKGNFPGRFSGRQFSNSRSEMNVSTLELGDSALYLCASAVNPRKPETQYFGPGTRLLVL.

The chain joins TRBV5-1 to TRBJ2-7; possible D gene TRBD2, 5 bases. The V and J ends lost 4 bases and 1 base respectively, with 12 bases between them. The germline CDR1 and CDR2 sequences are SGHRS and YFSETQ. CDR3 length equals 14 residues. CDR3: CASSASGTSYEQYF. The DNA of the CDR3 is TGCGCCAGCAGCGCCTCGGGAACATCCTACGAGCAGTACTTC.

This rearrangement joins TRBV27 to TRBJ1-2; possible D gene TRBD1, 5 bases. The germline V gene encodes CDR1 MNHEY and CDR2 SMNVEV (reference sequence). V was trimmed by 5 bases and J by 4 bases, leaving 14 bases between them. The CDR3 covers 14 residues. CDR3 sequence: CASSPPRGTYGYTF. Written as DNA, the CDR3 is TGTGCCAGCAGTCCTCCTCGGGGCACCTATGGCTACACCTTC.

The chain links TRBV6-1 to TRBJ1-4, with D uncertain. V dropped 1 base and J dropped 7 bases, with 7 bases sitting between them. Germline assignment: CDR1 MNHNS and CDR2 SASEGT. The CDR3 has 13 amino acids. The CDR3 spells CASSEVQPEKLFF. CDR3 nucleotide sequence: TGTGCCAGCAGTGAAGTACAGCCTGAAAAACTGTTTTTT.

This CDR3 is CASSPRTGRSTEAFF. The CDR3 DNA sequence: TGTGCCAGCAGCCCAAGGACAGGGAGGAGTACTGAAGCTTTCTTT. The rearrangement joins TRBV7-2 to TRBJ1-1; 8 nucleotides line up with TRBD1. Germline V lookup: CDR1 SGHTA, CDR2 FQGNSA. The length of the CDR3 is 15 residues. The junction had 10 bases not matched to a gene; V was cut back by 5 bases and J by 5 bases.

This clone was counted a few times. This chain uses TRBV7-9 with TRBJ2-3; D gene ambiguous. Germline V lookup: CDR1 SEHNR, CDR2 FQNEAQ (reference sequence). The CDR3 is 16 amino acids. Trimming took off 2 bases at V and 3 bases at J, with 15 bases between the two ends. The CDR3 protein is CASSLIHSMGTDTQYF. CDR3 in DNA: TGTGCCAGCAGCTTAATCCACTCGATGGGGACAGATACGCAGTATTTT.

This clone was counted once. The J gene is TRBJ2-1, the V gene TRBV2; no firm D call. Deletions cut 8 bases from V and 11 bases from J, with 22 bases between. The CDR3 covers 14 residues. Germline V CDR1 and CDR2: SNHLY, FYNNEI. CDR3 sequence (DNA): TGTGCCAGCTCGGTCCCTCCCCCAGTGACAAAGCAGTTCTTC. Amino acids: CASSVPPPVTKQFF. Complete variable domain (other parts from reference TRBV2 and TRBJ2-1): EPEVTQTPSHQVTQMGQEVILRCVPISNHLYFYWYRQILGQKVEFLVSFYNNEISEKSEIFDDQFSVERPDGSNFTLKIRSTKLEDSAMYFCASSVPPPVTKQFFGPGTRLTVL.

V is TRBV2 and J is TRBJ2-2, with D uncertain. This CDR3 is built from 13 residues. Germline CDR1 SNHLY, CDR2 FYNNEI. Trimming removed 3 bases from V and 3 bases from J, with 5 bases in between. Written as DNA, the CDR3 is TGTGCCAGCAGTGACAGGCACACCGGGGAGCTGTTTTTT. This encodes CASSDRHTGELFF.

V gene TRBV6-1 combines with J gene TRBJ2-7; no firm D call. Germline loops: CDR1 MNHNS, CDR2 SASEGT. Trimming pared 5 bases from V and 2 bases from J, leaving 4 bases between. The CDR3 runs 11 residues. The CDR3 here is CASSLTYEQYF. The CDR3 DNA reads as TGTGCCAGCAGTCTCACCTACGAGCAGTACTTC.

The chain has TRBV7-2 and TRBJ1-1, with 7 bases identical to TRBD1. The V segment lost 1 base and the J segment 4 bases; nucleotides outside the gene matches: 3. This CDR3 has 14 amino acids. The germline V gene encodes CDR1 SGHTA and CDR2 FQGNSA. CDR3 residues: CASSLVRDSTEAFF. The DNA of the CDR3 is TGTGCCAGCAGCTTAGTACGGGACAGCACTGAAGCTTTCTTT.

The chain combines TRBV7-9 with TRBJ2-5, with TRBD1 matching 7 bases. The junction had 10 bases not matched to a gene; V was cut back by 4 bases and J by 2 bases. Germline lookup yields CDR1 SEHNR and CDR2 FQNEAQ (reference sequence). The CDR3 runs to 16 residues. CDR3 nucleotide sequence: TGTGCCAGCAGCTCAAAAAACGGACAGGAACAAGAGACCCAGTACTTC. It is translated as CASSSKNGQEQETQYF.

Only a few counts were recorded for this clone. The CDR3 bases are TGTGCCAGCAGCGCCCGACAGGTCGCGAACACTGAAGCTTTCTTT. Encoded protein: CASSARQVANTEAFF. The chain employs TRBV7-9 and TRBJ1-1; D may be TRBD1 (6 bases). CDR3 size: 15 residues. Germline lookup yields CDR1 SEHNR and CDR2 FQNEAQ (reference sequence). The ends were cut back, 5 bases at V and 1 base at J, with 14 bases in the middle.

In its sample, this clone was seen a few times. The CDR3 DNA sequence: TGTGCCAGCAGCCTCCGGGGGACAGGGGGAAGCGAGCAGTACTTC. This codes for CASSLRGTGGSEQYF. The chain employs TRBV6-5 and TRBJ2-7; 11 bases are a match to TRBD1. V lost 6 bases to trimming and J lost 6 bases; unmatched junction nucleotides: 10. Germline loops: CDR1 MNHEY, CDR2 SVGAGI. The CDR3 sequence is 15 residues long.

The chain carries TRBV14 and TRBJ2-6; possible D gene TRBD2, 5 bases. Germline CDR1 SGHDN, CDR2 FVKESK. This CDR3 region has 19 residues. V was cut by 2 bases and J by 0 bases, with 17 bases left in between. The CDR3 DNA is TGTGCCAGCAGCCAACATGAAGGACTTACGATCTCTGGGGCCAACGTCCTGACTTTC. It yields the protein CASSQHEGLTISGANVLTF. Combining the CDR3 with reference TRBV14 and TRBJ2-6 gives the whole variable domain EAGVTQFPSHSVIEKGQTVTLRCDPISGHDNLYWYRRVMGKEIKFLLHFVKESKQDESGMPNNRFLAERTGGTYSTLKVQPAELEDSGVYFCASSQHEGLTISGANVLTFGAGSRLTVL.

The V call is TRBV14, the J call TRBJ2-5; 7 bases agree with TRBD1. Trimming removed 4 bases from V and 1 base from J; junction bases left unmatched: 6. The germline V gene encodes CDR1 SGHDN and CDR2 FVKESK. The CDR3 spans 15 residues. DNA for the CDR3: TGTGCCAGCAGCCGAGGAACAGGGGTCCAAGAGACCCAGTACTTC. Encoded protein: CASSRGTGVQETQYF.

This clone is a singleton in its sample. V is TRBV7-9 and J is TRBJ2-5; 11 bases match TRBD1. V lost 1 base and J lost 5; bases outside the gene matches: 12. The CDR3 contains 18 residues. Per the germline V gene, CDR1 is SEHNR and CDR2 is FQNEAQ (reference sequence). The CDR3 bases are TGTGCCAGCAGCTTAGTCCCCTCCCGGACAGGGGGCTATGAGACCCAGTACTTC. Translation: CASSLVPSRTGGYETQYF.

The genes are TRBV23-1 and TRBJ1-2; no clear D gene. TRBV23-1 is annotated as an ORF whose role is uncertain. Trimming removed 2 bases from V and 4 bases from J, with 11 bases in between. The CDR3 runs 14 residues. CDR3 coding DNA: TGCGCCAGCAGTCAAGTCCCCCGATTCTATGGCTACACCTTC. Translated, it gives CASSQVPRFYGYTF.

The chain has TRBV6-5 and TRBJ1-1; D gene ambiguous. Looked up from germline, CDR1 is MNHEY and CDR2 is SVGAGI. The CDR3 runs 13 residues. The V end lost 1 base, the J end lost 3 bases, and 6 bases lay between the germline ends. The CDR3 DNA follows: TGTGCCAGCAGTTACTGGTCGGACACTGAAGCTTTCTTT. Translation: CASSYWSDTEAFF.